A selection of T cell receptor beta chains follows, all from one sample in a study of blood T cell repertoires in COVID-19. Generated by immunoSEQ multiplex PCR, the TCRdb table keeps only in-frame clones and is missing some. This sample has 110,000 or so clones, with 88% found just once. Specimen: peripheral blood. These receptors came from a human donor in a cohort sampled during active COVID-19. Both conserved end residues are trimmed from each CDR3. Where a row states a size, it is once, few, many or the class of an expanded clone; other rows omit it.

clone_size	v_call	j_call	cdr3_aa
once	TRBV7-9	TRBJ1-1	ASSLAGGGTGVTEAF
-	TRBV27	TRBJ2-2	ASRQTDRGSTGELF
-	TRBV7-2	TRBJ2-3	ASSLGGGEDTQY
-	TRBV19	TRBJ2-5	ASSIGFASGQETQY
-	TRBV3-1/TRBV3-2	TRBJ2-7	ASSPRDRAKYEQY
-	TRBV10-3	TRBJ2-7	AISEASSDEQY
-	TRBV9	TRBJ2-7	ASSPATGNPYEQY
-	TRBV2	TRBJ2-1	ASRGGTSGRSYNEQF
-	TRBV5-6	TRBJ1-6	ASSLEGFYNSPLH
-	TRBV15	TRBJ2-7	ATRTRGTPEQY
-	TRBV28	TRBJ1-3	ASRYPRGAGVNTIY
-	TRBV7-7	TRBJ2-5	ASSLDPGNPQETQY
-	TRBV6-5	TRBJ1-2	ASSREGADYGYT
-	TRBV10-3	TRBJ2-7	AVTGTGGREQY
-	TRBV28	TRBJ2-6	ASSFPRTGGVSGANVLT
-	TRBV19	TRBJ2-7	ASSPSSAGAFNEQY
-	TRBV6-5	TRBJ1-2	ASSLVGRGAHGYT
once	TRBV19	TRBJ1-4	ASSMWEAGEKLF
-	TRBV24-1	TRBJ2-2	ATSDVGRGLNTGELF
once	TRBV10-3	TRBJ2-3	AISEPSTGDRADTQY
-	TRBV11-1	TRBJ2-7	ASSVYRDSYEQY
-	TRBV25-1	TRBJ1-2	ASSGTGNPYGYT